A selection of T cell receptor beta chains follows, all from one sample in a study of T cells in severe cutaneous drug reactions. No DNA is given; TCRdb re-called the multiplex PCR reads and lists each CDR3 protein once. The sample table includes tens of thousands of distinct CDR3 sequences. The source material was PBMCs. The receptors were gathered from a human donor with toxic epidermal necrolysis, a severe cutaneous drug reaction. Each CDR3 is given with its conserved first and last residue. The size field is filled for only some rows; it gives once, few, many or a size class.

J,size,V,CDR3
TRBJ2-1,-,TRBV14,CASSPRLSVSSYNEQFF
TRBJ1-1,-,TRBV19,CASSDRRELPEAFF
TRBJ2-7,-,TRBV12-3/TRBV12-4,CASSLRQGFYEQYF
TRBJ2-3,-,TRBV20-1,CSARREDVGNTQYF
TRBJ2-1,-,TRBV7-9,CASRPGGGLVYNEQFF
TRBJ1-6,-,TRBV11-3,CASSLRGNNSPLHF
TRBJ2-3,-,TRBV29-1,CSVVLAGARDTQYF
TRBJ2-3,-,TRBV4-1,CASSQEGPILTDTQYF
TRBJ1-2,-,TRBV5-4,CASSGGDFYGYTF
TRBJ2-1,-,TRBV19,CASSTSFRAGGYNEQFF
TRBJ1-5,-,TRBV19,CASSIGQDHNQPQHF
TRBJ2-7,-,TRBV25-1,CASSDSASGSVNEQYF
TRBJ2-7,-,TRBV29-1,CSVAAAGGPYEQYF
TRBJ1-5,-,TRBV7-9,CASSSLTGEGQPQHF
TRBJ2-5,-,TRBV12-3/TRBV12-4,CASRLGRRSQETQYF
TRBJ2-7,-,TRBV29-1,CSARDQRSSYEQYF
TRBJ2-3,medium-sized,TRBV29-1,CSVAFGGLSTDTQYF
TRBJ2-7,-,TRBV19,CASSIGSAEQYF
TRBJ2-5,-,TRBV4-3,CASSQDPAPTAWAPARETQYF
TRBJ2-2,-,TRBV4-1,CASSQGDLLAGRTGELFF
TRBJ2-7,medium-sized,TRBV7-3,CASSPTYEQYF
TRBJ2-1,-,TRBV7-6,CASSILSGSSYNEQFF
TRBJ1-1,-,TRBV6-2/TRBV6-3,CASLPGQGARGNTEAFF
TRBJ2-7,-,TRBV19,CASSIVSGRREQYF
TRBJ2-3,-,TRBV11-2,CASSYRTGSYTDTQYF
TRBJ1-1,-,TRBV20-1,CSAPRGGTEAFF
TRBJ2-7,-,TRBV7-2,CASSLRSGAYEQYF
TRBJ2-3,-,TRBV10-3,CAISDKGTSGTDTQYF
TRBJ1-3,-,TRBV20-1,CSARTGQGSGNTIYF
TRBJ2-1,-,TRBV4-1,CASSQSETRGQFF
TRBJ2-7,medium-sized,TRBV18,CASSRTGPEQYF
TRBJ2-3,-,TRBV28,CASTPLVGTGQYF
TRBJ1-1,-,TRBV7-9,CASLQMNTEAFF
TRBJ2-1,-,TRBV20-1,CSARDTLAGDYNEQFF
TRBJ1-6,-,TRBV25-1,CASRTWDTENSPLHF
TRBJ2-7,-,TRBV5-6,CASSGFEGTYEQYF
TRBJ2-1,-,TRBV9,CASSVWTDDPNEQFF
TRBJ2-7,-,TRBV6-2/TRBV6-3,CASSTPHNQRSSYEQYF
TRBJ2-1,-,TRBV28,CASSLLAGVGEQFF
TRBJ2-7,-,TRBV11-1,CASSLNGANLRGYEQYF